This TCR beta chain was recorded in a study of blood T cell repertoires in COVID-19. Study-wide context: Italy, Spain and the United States were the sources of the convalescent and acute COVID-19 samples. PBMCs, B-cell-depleted T cells, or T cells were the source of the cDNA or gDNA that made up the material.

The CDR3 totals 18 residues. Unmatched junction bases numbered 11, after V lost 0 bases and J lost 4 bases. The germline gives CDR1 SGHRS, CDR2 YFSETQ. Sequencing was performed with immunoSEQ multiplex PCR; in TCRdb, only in-frame clones are kept and a portion is missing. The sample records more than 200,000 clones, 82% being singletons. This receptor was identified in a woman older than 75 with active or convalescent COVID-19. The sequenced sample consisted of peripheral blood. The V call is TRBV5-1, the J call TRBJ2-7, with 12 bases identical to TRBD2. The CDR3 loop reads CASSLGLAGAQSIYEQYF. The DNA for the CDR3 is TGCGCCAGCAGCTTGGGACTAGCGGGGGCACAGAGTATATACGAGCAGTACTTC.